A selection of T cell receptor beta chains follows, all from one sample in a study of blood T cell repertoires in COVID-19. Data came from immunoSEQ multiplex PCR; TCRdb stores just in-frame clones and leaves some out. Among about 52,000 clones listed, less than 90% were seen once. Sequencing was done on a sample of peripheral blood. These receptors all come from a human donor with active COVID-19. The donor label of this sample is uncertain. Each CDR3 is given with its conserved first and last residue. Fields, in order: CDR3 DNA, CDR3 protein, D gene, J gene, V gene, clone size. The D gene is left open where the match is weak. Expanded clones get a size class; other rows say once, few or many, or leave the size out.

CDR3 DNA: TGTGCCAGCAGTTTGGGACTAGCGGGGTACAATGAGCAGTTCTTC; CDR3 protein: CASSLGLAGYNEQFF; D gene: TRBD2; J gene: TRBJ2-1; V gene: TRBV27; clone size: -
CDR3 DNA: TGTGCCAGCACACCAGCGGGGGGACCTAGCACAGATACGCAGTATTTT; CDR3 protein: CASTPAGGPSTDTQYF; D gene: TRBD2; J gene: TRBJ2-3; V gene: TRBV2; clone size: -
CDR3 DNA: TGTGCCAGCAGCGTATCCAGCGGTGAGCAGTTCTTC; CDR3 protein: CASSVSSGEQFF; D gene: -; J gene: TRBJ2-1; V gene: TRBV7-3; clone size: -
CDR3 DNA: TGTGCCAGCAGCTTGGGACTAGCAATCACCTACGAGCAGTACTTC; CDR3 protein: CASSLGLAITYEQYF; D gene: TRBD2; J gene: TRBJ2-7; V gene: TRBV5-5; clone size: -
CDR3 DNA: TGTGCCAGCACCAAGGGAGTCGCAAGAGCAAACAATGAGCAGTTCTTC; CDR3 protein: CASTKGVARANNEQFF; D gene: -; J gene: TRBJ2-1; V gene: TRBV5-6; clone size: -
CDR3 DNA: TGTGCCACATCGCGCGCGGGAGGAGGAAACACCATATATTTT; CDR3 protein: CATSRAGGGNTIYF; D gene: -; J gene: TRBJ1-3; V gene: TRBV6-5; clone size: -
CDR3 DNA: TGTGCCAGCAGTGAACCGGGAACCCAGAACACTGAAGCTTTCTTT; CDR3 protein: CASSEPGTQNTEAFF; D gene: -; J gene: TRBJ1-1; V gene: TRBV25-1; clone size: -
CDR3 DNA: TGTGCCAGCAGCTCCGATCGGGACAGACCGGGGGAGCAGTACTTC; CDR3 protein: CASSSDRDRPGEQYF; D gene: TRBD1; J gene: TRBJ2-7; V gene: TRBV6-5; clone size: -
CDR3 DNA: TGTGCCACCAGCAGCCTGACAGGGCGTGATAACTATGGCTACACCTTC; CDR3 protein: CATSSLTGRDNYGYTF; D gene: TRBD1; J gene: TRBJ1-2; V gene: TRBV24-1; clone size: -
CDR3 DNA: TGTGCCAGCAGTACCAGTGGGGGGATAGCGGGGTTCTTTGAGCAGTTCTTC; CDR3 protein: CASSTSGGIAGFFEQFF; D gene: TRBD2; J gene: TRBJ2-1; V gene: TRBV6-2/TRBV6-3; clone size: -
CDR3 DNA: TGTGCCAGCAGCCCTTTGACAGACGCCAATCAGCCCCAGCATTTT; CDR3 protein: CASSPLTDANQPQHF; D gene: -; J gene: TRBJ1-5; V gene: TRBV5-6; clone size: -
CDR3 DNA: TGTGCCAGCAGTTTGGACAGAAGCTATGGCTACACCTTC; CDR3 protein: CASSLDRSYGYTF; D gene: -; J gene: TRBJ1-2; V gene: TRBV6-5; clone size: -
CDR3 DNA: TGCAGCGTTAATCAGGGGTACACTGAAGCTTTCTTT; CDR3 protein: CSVNQGYTEAFF; D gene: -; J gene: TRBJ1-1; V gene: TRBV29-1; clone size: few
CDR3 DNA: TGTGCCAGCAGCTTATTAGGAACAGGGAATTACGAGCAGTACTTC; CDR3 protein: CASSLLGTGNYEQYF; D gene: -; J gene: TRBJ2-7; V gene: TRBV7-6; clone size: once
CDR3 DNA: TGCAGTGCTAGTCCACTAGTGGATTCCTACAATGAGCAGTTCTTC; CDR3 protein: CSASPLVDSYNEQFF; D gene: -; J gene: TRBJ2-1; V gene: TRBV20-1; clone size: -
CDR3 DNA: TGTGCCAGCTCACCCAGGGGGCAGAACACTGAAGCTTTCTTT; CDR3 protein: CASSPRGQNTEAFF; D gene: TRBD1; J gene: TRBJ1-1; V gene: TRBV18; clone size: -
CDR3 DNA: TGTGCCAGCAGCCTGGGGACTAGCGGGGGCCAAGAGACCCAGTACTTC; CDR3 protein: CASSLGTSGGQETQYF; D gene: TRBD2; J gene: TRBJ2-5; V gene: TRBV7-2; clone size: -
CDR3 DNA: TGTGCCAGCAGCCCCGGACATTTAATTGAAAAACTGTTTTTT; CDR3 protein: CASSPGHLIEKLFF; D gene: -; J gene: TRBJ1-4; V gene: TRBV5-5; clone size: -
CDR3 DNA: TGTGCCAGCAGCCAAGCCGGGGTAAGGCAGCCCCAGCATTTT; CDR3 protein: CASSQAGVRQPQHF; D gene: -; J gene: TRBJ1-5; V gene: TRBV4-2; clone size: -
CDR3 DNA: TGTGCCAGCAGCCGATTCCCACCGGCGCAGTATTTT; CDR3 protein: CASSRFPPAQYF; D gene: -; J gene: TRBJ2-3; V gene: TRBV7-9; clone size: -
CDR3 DNA: TGTGCCAGCAGTCGGTCGCACCTAGGAGCTTTCTTT; CDR3 protein: CASSRSHLGAFF; D gene: -; J gene: TRBJ1-1; V gene: TRBV2; clone size: -
CDR3 DNA: TGCGCCAGCAGCCAAGCGGGGGGCCTTGAAGCTTTCTTT; CDR3 protein: CASSQAGGLEAFF; D gene: -; J gene: TRBJ1-1; V gene: TRBV4-1; clone size: few
CDR3 DNA: TGTGCCAGCAGCTTACCCCCTACGACTAGCGGGGGGCGAGGGGAGCAGTTCTTC; CDR3 protein: CASSLPPTTSGGRGEQFF; D gene: TRBD2; J gene: TRBJ2-1; V gene: TRBV4-2; clone size: -